This entry features one T cell receptor beta chain sequence. Its specificity is not known. This entry belongs to a study of T cell responses to AZD1222 COVID-19 vaccine. Here immunoSEQ multiplex PCR was the method, and the copy in TCRdb shows in-frame clones only, minus some. The table has 100,000 to 120,000 clones, roughly 90% seen once; the top ten hold over 12%. The CDR3 consists of 14 residues. CDR1 and CDR2 (germline): SGHVS, FQNEAQ. The ends lost 6 bases at V and 4 bases at J; junction bases unmatched: 6. Overall study findings and caveats: A mostly white British donor set with more females was recruited, and clonal diversity was possibly underestimated.

The TCR sequence derives from an adult who received the AZD1222 COVID-19 vaccine. The sample here was peripheral blood, taken 28 days after the second AZD1222 dose. The V gene is TRBV7-8, the J gene TRBJ2-4; TRBD1 agrees at 7 bases. This CDR3 reads CASSAGGGKNIQYF. DNA for the CDR3: TGTGCCAGCAGTGCAGGGGGTGGTAAAAACATTCAGTACTTC.